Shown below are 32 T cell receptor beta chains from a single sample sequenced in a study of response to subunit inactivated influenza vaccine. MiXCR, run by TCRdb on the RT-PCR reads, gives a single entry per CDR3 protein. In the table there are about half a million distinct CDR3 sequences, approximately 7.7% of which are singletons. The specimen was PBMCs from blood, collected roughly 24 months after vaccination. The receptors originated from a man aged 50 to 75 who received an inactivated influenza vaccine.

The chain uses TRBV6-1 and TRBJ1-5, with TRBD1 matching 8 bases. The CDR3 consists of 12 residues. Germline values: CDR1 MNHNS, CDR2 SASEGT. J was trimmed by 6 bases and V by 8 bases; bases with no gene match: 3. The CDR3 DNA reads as TGTGCCAGCTGGCAGGGGGCTCAGCCCCAGCATTTT. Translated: CASWQGAQPQHF.

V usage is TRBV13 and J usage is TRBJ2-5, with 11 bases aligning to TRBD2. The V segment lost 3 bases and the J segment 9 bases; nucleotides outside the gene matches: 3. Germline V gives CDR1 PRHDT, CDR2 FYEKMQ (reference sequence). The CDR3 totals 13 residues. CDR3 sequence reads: CASSLASGGPQYF. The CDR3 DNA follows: TGTGCCAGCAGCTTGGCTAGCGGGGGGCCCCAGTACTTC.

CDR3 DNA sequence: TGTGCCAGCAGCTTTCCCTTACTACCCATTTCGGGTGGCTACACCTTC. Its protein is CASSFPLLPISGGYTF. V gene TRBV7-2 combines with J gene TRBJ1-2; D not certain. Germline loops: CDR1 SGHTA, CDR2 FQGNSA. Trimming stripped 3 bases from V and 7 bases from J, with 21 bases between. CDR3 size: 16 residues.

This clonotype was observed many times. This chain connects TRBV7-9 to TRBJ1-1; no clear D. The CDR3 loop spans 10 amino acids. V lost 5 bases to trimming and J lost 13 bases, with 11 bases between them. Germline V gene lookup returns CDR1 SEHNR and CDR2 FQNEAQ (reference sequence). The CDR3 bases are TGTGCCAGCAGCCCTTGGGGAAGTTTCTTT. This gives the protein CASSPWGSFF.

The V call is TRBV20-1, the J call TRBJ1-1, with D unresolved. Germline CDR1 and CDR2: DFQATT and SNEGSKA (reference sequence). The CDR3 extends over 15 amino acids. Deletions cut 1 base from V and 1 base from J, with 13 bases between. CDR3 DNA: TGCAGTGCTAGAGTGCACGGCTCCGGGAACACTGAAGCTTTCTTT. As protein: CSARVHGSGNTEAFF.

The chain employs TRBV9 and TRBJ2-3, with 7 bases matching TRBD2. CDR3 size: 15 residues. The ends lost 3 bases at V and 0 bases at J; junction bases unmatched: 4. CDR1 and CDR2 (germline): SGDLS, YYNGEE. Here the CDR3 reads CASSGAAGSTDTQYF. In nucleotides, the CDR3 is TGTGCCAGCAGCGGGGCAGCGGGAAGCACAGATACGCAGTATTTT.

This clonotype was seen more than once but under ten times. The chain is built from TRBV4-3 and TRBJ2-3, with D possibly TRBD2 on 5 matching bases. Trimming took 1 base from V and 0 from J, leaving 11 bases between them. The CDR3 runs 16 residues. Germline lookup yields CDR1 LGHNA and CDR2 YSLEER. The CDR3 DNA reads TGCGCCAGCAGCCAAGGGACTGGGCCTAGCACAGATACGCAGTATTTT. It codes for CASSQGTGPSTDTQYF.

In nucleotides, the CDR3 is TGTGCCAGCAGCCAAGCCTCTAGCGGCACAGATACGCAGTATTTT. This translates into CASSQASSGTDTQYF. V gene TRBV4-2 combines with J gene TRBJ2-3; a weak D match, TRBD2 (6 bases). This CDR3 has 15 amino acids. Trimming took off 1 base at V and 1 base at J, with 9 bases between the two ends. Germline V CDR1 and CDR2: LGHNA, YNFKEQ.

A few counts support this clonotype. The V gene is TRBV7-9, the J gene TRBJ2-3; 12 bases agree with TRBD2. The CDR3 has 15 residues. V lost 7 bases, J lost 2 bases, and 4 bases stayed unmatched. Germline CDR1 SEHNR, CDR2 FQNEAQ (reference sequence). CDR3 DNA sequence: TGTGCCAGCATCCTAGCGGGGGGGCTCACAGATACGCAGTATTTT. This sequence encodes CASILAGGLTDTQYF.

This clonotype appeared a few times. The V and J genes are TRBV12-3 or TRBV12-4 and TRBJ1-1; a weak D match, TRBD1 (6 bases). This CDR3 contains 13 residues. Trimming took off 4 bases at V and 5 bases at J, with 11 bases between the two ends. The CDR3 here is CASSWNRVTEAFF. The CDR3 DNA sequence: TGTGCCAGCAGTTGGAACAGGGTTACTGAAGCTTTCTTT.

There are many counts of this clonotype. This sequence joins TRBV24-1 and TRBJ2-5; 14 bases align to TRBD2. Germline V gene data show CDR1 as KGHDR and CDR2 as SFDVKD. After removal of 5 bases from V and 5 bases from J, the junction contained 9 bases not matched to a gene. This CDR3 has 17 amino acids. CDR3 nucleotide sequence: TGTGCCACCAGTGGGCCCGGGACTAGCGGGAGTAGGGAGACCCAGTACTTC. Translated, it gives CATSGPGTSGSRETQYF.

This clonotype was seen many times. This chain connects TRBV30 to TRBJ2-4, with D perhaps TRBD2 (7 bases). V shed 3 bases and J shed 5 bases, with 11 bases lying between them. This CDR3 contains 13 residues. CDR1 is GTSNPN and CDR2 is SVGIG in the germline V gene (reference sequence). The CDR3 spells CAWSRGAENIQYF. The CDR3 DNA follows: TGTGCCTGGAGCCGGGGGGCAGAAAACATTCAGTACTTC.

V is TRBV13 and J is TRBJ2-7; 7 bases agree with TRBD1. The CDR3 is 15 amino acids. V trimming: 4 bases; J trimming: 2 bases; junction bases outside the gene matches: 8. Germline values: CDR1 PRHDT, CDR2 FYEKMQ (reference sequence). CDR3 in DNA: TGTGCCAGCAGCTGGGGACAGCCGAATACCTACGAGCAGTACTTC. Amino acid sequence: CASSWGQPNTYEQYF.

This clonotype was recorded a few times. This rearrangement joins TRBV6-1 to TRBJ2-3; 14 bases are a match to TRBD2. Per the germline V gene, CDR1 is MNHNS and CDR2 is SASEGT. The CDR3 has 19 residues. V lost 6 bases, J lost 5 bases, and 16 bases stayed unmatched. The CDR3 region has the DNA TGTGCCAGCAGACCACCGCCCGGGACTAGCGGGGGTCACGTAGATACGCAGTATTTT. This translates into CASRPPPGTSGGHVDTQYF.

The CDR3 region has the DNA TGTGCCAGCAGCTTCTTGCGCCGAAGAGTCCACGAGCAGTACTTC. Encoded protein: CASSFLRRRVHEQYF. This chain joins TRBV5-6 and TRBJ2-7; no definite D call. Trimming removed 2 bases at V and 5 bases at J, with 17 bases between. The CDR3 covers 15 residues. CDR1 SGHDT and CDR2 YYEEEE come from the germline V gene.

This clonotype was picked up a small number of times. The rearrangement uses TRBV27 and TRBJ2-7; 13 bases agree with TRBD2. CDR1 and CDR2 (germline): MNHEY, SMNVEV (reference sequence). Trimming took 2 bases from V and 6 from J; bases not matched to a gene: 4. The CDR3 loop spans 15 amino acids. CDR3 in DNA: TGTGCCAGCAGTTTAGCGACTAGCGGGGGGTTCGAGCAGTACTTC. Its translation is CASSLATSGGFEQYF.

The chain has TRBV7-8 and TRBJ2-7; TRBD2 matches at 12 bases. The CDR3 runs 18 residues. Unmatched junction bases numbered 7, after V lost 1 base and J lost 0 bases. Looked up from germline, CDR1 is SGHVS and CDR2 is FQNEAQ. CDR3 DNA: TGTGCCAGCAGCTTAGGTTTCGGGACTAGCGGGTCCTCCTACGAGCAGTACTTC. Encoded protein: CASSLGFGTSGSSYEQYF.

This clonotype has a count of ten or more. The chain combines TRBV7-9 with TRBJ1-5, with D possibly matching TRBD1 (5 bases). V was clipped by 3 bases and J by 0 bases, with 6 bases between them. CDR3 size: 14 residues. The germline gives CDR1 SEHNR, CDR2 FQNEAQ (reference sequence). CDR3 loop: CASSFDSSNQPQHF. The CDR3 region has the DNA TGTGCCAGCAGCTTCGACAGTAGCAATCAGCCCCAGCATTTT. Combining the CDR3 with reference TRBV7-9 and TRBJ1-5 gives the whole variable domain DTGVSQNPRHKITKRGQNVTFRCDPISEHNRLYWYRQTLGQGPEFLTYFQNEAQLEKSRLLSDRFSAERPKGSFSTLEIQRTEQGDSAMYLCASSFDSSNQPQHFGDGTRLSIL.

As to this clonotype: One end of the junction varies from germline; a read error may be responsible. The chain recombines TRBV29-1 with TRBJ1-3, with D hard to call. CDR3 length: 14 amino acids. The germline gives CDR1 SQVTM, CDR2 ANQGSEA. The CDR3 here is CSVEDLVPGNTVYF. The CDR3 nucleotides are TGCAGCGTTGAAGATTTGGTCCCTGGAAACACCGTATATTTT. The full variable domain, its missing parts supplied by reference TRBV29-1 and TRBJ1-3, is SAVISQKPSRDICQRGTSLTIQCQVDSQVTMMFWYRQQPGQSLTLIATANQGSEATYESGFVIDKFPISRPNLTFSTLTVSNMSPEDSSIYLCSVEDLVPGNTVYFGEGSWLTVV.

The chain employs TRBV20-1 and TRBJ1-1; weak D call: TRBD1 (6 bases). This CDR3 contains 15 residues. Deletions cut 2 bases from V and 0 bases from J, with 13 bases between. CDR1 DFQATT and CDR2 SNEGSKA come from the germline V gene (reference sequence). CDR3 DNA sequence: TGCAGTGCTAGATGGGGAGGGGGGGTGAACACTGAAGCTTTCTTT. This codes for CSARWGGGVNTEAFF.

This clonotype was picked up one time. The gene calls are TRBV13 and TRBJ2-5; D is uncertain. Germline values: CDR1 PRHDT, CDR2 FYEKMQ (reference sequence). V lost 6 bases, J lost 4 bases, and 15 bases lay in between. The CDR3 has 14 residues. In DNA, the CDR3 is TGTGCCAGCAGTCTAGAATCCTTTGGAGAGACCCAGTACTTC. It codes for CASSLESFGETQYF.

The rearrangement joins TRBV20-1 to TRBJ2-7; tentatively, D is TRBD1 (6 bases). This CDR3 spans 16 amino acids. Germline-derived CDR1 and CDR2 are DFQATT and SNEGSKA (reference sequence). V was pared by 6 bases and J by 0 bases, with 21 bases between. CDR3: CSASGATGATSYEQYF. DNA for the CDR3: TGCAGTGCAAGTGGGGCGACAGGCGCGACCTCCTACGAGCAGTACTTC.

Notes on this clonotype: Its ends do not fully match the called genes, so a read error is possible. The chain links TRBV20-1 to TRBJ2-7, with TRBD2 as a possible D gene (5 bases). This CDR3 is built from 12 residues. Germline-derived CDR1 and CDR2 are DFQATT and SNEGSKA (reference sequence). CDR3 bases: TGCAGTGCTCAGAGGTGGGGAGATACCAGTAAATTC. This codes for CSAQRWGDTSKF.

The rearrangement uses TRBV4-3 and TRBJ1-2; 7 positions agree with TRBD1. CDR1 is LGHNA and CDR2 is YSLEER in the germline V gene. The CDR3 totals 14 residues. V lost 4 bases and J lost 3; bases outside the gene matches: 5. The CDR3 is CASSPRGYDYGYTF. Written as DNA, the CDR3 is TGCGCCAGCAGCCCCAGGGGGTACGACTATGGCTACACCTTC.

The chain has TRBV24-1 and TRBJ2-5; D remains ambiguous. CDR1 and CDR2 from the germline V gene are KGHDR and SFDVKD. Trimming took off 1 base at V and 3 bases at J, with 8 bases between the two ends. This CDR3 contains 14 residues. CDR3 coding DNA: TGTGCCACCAGTGATTTTCCCGGAGAAGAGACCCAGTACTTC. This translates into CATSDFPGEETQYF.

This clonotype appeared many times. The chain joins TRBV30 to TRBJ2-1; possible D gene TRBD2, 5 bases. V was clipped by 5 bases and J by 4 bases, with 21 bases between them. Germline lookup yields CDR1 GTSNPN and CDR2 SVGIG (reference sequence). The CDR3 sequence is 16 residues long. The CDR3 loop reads CAWASGLLVRYNEQFF. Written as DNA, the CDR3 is TGTGCCTGGGCCTCCGGACTCCTGGTACGGTACAATGAGCAGTTCTTC.

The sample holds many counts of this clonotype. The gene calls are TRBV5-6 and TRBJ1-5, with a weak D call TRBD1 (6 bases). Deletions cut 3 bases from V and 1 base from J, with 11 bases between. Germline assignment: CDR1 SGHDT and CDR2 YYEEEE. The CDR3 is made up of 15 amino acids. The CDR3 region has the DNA TGTGCCAGCAGCTCCGGGGGGCAGAGCAATCAGCCCCAGCATTTT. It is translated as CASSSGGQSNQPQHF.

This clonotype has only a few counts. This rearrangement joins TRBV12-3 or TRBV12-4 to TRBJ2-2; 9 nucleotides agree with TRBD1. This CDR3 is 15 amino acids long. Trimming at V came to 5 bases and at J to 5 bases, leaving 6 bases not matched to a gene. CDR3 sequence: CASSRGTGSTGELFF. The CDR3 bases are TGTGCCAGCAGTCGCGGGACAGGGAGTACCGGGGAGCTGTTTTTT.

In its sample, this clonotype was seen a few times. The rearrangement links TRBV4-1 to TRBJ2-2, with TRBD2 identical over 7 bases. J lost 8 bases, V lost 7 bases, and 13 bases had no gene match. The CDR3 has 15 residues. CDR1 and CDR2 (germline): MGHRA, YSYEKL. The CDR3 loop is CASNRGLGGVGELFF. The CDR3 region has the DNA TGCGCCAGCAACCGCGGACTAGGAGGCGTGGGGGAGCTGTTTTTT.

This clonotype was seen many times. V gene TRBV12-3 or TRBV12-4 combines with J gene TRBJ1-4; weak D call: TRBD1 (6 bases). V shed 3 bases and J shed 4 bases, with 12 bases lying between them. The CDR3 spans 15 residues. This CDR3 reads CASSFGGQDNEKLFF. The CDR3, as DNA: TGTGCCAGCAGTTTCGGGGGGCAGGATAATGAAAAACTGTTTTTT.

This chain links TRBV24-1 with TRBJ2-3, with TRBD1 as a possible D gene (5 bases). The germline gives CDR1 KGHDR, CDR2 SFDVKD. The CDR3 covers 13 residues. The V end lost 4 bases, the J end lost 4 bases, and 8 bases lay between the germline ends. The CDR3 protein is CATSDGRADTQYF. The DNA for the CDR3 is TGTGCCACCAGTGACGGCAGGGCAGATACGCAGTATTTT.

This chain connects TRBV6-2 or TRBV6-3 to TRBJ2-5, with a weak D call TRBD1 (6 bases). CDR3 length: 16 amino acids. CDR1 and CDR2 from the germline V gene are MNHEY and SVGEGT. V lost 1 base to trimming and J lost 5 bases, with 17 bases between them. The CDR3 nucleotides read TGTGCCAGCAGTTACTTCGCCTGGGGCCAGGGGGAGACCCAGTACTTC. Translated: CASSYFAWGQGETQYF.